Sequencing of this TCR beta chain was carried out in a study of T-cell memory formation after mild COVID-19. CDR1 is MNHEY, CDR2 SVGAGI, per germline. This CDR3 has 14 residues. V shed 6 bases and J 8 bases; nucleotides not matched to a gene: 7. TCRdb passed the 5' RACE reads through MiXCR, listing each CDR3 protein once. The sample has hundreds of thousands of distinct CDR3 sequences; roughly an eighth are singletons. Sequencing was done on a sample of PBMCs or a T cell subset sorted from them (not recorded which). The TCR sequence derives from a man younger than 30 who had mild COVID-19 (a few samples of this study predate the infection). Cell type and time point are not known. The V and J genes are TRBV6-5 and TRBJ2-1; 10 bases are a match to TRBD2. The CDR3 DNA reads as TGTGCCAGCAGACCGGGACTAGCGCGCGATGAGCAGTTCTTC. This translates into CASRPGLARDEQFF.